This T cell receptor (beta chain) comes out of a study of blood T cell repertoires in COVID-19. As for this clone: At one of its ends the junction is not consistent with the germline gene, which may arise from a read error.

The table came from immunoSEQ multiplex PCR; TCRdb's copy has only in-frame clones and leaves some out. Of tens of thousands of clones in the sample, around 80% are singletons; the top ten hold about 15%. This CDR3 contains 15 residues. The V gene's germline CDR1 is LNHDA and CDR2 SQIVND (reference sequence). This receptor was obtained from a man older than 75 with acute or convalescent COVID-19. Sequencing was carried out using peripheral blood. The rearrangement uses TRBV19 and TRBJ1-5, with TRBD1 matching 9 bases. The CDR3 DNA is TGTGCCAGTAGTTTAGAGGACAGGGGAAGCCAGCCCCAGCATTTT. The encoded protein is CASSLEDRGSQPQHF.